A selection of T cell receptor beta chains follows, all from one sample in a study of cytomegalovirus exposure and HLA in healthy donors. The data were produced by immunoSEQ multiplex PCR, yet TCRdb's version contains in-frame clones alone and is incomplete. The profile shows some 130,000 clones, about three quarters of them singletons. What was sequenced was PBMCs. All receptors come from a male donor in good health and CMV-seropositive. Each CDR3 is given with its conserved first and last residue. D genes are given only for firm matches. Not all rows give a size; the values are once, few, many and, for expanded clones, a class.

V gene	D gene	CDR3 length	J gene	clone size	CDR3 DNA	CDR3 protein
TRBV6-4	TRBD2	15	TRBJ2-1	NA	TGTGCCAGGGGACCGGGGACTAGTAGTAGAAATGAGCAGTTCTTC	CARGPGTSSRNEQFF
TRBV7-3	TRBD1	15	TRBJ2-7	NA	TGTGCCAGCAGCTTAACGGGACAGGGGAGCCACGAGCAGTACTTC	CASSLTGQGSHEQYF
TRBV5-4	NA	14	TRBJ1-2	NA	TGTGCCAGCAGCTTGGTGGAGGGGCACTACGGCTACACCTTC	CASSLVEGHYGYTF
TRBV19	NA	16	TRBJ2-5	once	TGTGCCAGTAGTACAAACAGGAGGGAAGGTGTGGAGACCCAGTACTTC	CASSTNRREGVETQYF
TRBV5-8	NA	14	TRBJ1-1	NA	TGTGCCAGCAGCGTAGCAGGGATGAACACTGAAGCTTTCTTT	CASSVAGMNTEAFF
TRBV5-6	TRBD1	16	TRBJ1-4	few	TGTGCCAGCAGCACCCCGGGACAGGGACCTAATGAAAAACTGTTTTTT	CASSTPGQGPNEKLFF
TRBV18	NA	14	TRBJ1-1	NA	TGTGCCAGCTCACCACAAGACAGGAACACTGAAGCTTTCTTT	CASSPQDRNTEAFF
TRBV2	TRBD2	14	TRBJ2-1	NA	TGTGCCAGCAGTGCGACAGGGCGGGAGGGTGAGCAGTTCTTC	CASSATGREGEQFF
TRBV6-5	NA	14	TRBJ1-2	NA	TGTGCCAGCAGTTACTCGTCGGGGGACTATGGCTACACCTTC	CASSYSSGDYGYTF
TRBV29-1	TRBD2	13	TRBJ2-3	NA	TGCAGCGTTCCCGGGACTAGCGGGAGGGCCTGGTATTTT	CSVPGTSGRAWYF
TRBV4-1	NA	13	TRBJ2-3	NA	TGCGCCAGCAGCCAAGGGGCCGGTCTGCAAAAGTATTTT	CASSQGAGLQKYF
TRBV7-3	NA	14	TRBJ1-1	few	TGTGCCAGCAGCTCGGCGGGTGGTGACACTGAAGCTTTCTTT	CASSSAGGDTEAFF
TRBV5-8	NA	17	TRBJ2-1	NA	TGTGCCAGCAGTTACGAAAAGCTAGGGGGGGCCTACAATGAGCAGTTCTTC	CASSYEKLGGAYNEQFF
TRBV30	NA	13	TRBJ2-5	NA	TGTGCCTGGGAGGAGGGGCTCCAAGAGACCCAGTACTTC	CAWEEGLQETQYF
TRBV18	TRBD2	14	TRBJ2-1	NA	TGTGCCACCCTACTAGCGGGAGGATACAATGAGCAGTTCTTC	CATLLAGGYNEQFF
TRBV12-2	NA	17	TRBJ2-6	NA	TGTCCCCGTGACCGGTTGGGACAGGGTTCTGGGGCCAACGTCCTGACTTTC	CPRDRLGQGSGANVLTF
TRBV5-1	TRBD2	19	TRBJ2-1	NA	TGCGCCAGCAGCTCCCCGACTAGCGGGAGGGCCCGCTCCTACAATGAGCAGTTCTTC	CASSSPTSGRARSYNEQFF
TRBV7-8	TRBD1	13	TRBJ2-7	once	TGTGCCAGCAGCCCGCACAGGGGCTACGAGCAGTACTTC	CASSPHRGYEQYF
TRBV9	TRBD2	12	TRBJ2-5	NA	TGTGCCAGCAGCGTGGGGGGGGAGACCCAGTACTTC	CASSVGGETQYF
TRBV11-3	TRBD1	14	TRBJ2-1	NA	TGTGCCAGCAGCTTTGGGGACAGTTACAATGAGCAGTTCTTC	CASSFGDSYNEQFF
TRBV29-1	NA	14	TRBJ2-7	NA	TGCAGCGTTGAATGGCAGGGGAACTCCTACGAGCAGTACTTC	CSVEWQGNSYEQYF
TRBV5-6	TRBD1	15	TRBJ1-2	once	TGTGCCAGCAGCTCGGTACAGGGGTCCTTTGATGGCTACACCTTC	CASSSVQGSFDGYTF
TRBV6-4	TRBD1	14	TRBJ2-5	NA	TGTGCCAGCAGTGAAACGACAGGGTTCGAGACCCAGTACTTC	CASSETTGFETQYF
TRBV29-1	NA	12	TRBJ2-1	NA	TGCAGCGTTTTCCTAGCCGGAGGTGAGCAGTTCTTC	CSVFLAGGEQFF
TRBV12-5	TRBD2	13	TRBJ2-5	NA	TGTGCTAGTGGTTTGGTAAGCGGGGGCGCCCTAGACTTC	CASGLVSGGALDF
TRBV4-1	TRBD1	15	TRBJ2-1	NA	TGCGCCAGCAGCCAGACGAACAGGGGGCGGAATGAGCAGTTCTTC	CASSQTNRGRNEQFF
TRBV6-1	NA	13	TRBJ1-5	NA	TGTGCCAGTCGGCCAGGGGTGCAGGGGCCCCAGCATTTT	CASRPGVQGPQHF
TRBV28	TRBD1	15	TRBJ2-7	NA	TGTGCCAGCAGTTTATGGGGGGACAGGGACTACGAGCAGTACTTC	CASSLWGDRDYEQYF
TRBV7-6	TRBD2	15	TRBJ2-1	NA	TGTGCCAGCAGGGAAAAGGGACTAGCTCTCAATGAGCAGTTCTTC	CASREKGLALNEQFF
TRBV19	TRBD2	18	TRBJ2-6	NA	TGTGCCAGTAGTCCCTCCAAATCGGGAGGGAATAGGGCCAACGTCCTGACTTTC	CASSPSKSGGNRANVLTF
TRBV5-6	NA	12	TRBJ2-7	NA	TGTGCCAGCAGCTTGAGGGAGTCCGAGCAGTACTTC	CASSLRESEQYF
TRBV7-8	NA	17	TRBJ2-5	NA	TGTGCCAGCAGCTACCGGGGAGCGGGCCCCCGTCAAGAGACCCAGTACTTC	CASSYRGAGPRQETQYF
TRBV2	TRBD1	15	TRBJ2-5	few	TGTGCCAGCAGCTCCGGGACAGGGGGGCAAGAGACCCAGTACTTC	CASSSGTGGQETQYF
TRBV28	NA	15	TRBJ1-5	NA	TGTGCCAGCAGTTCGGACACTAATAGCAATCAGCCCCAGCATTTT	CASSSDTNSNQPQHF
TRBV7-9	NA	12	TRBJ2-3	NA	TGTGCCAGCAGCAGGGGTGTTGATACGCAGTATTTT	CASSRGVDTQYF
TRBV29-1	TRBD2	14	TRBJ2-1	few	TGCAGCGACTCACTAGCGGGAGTCCTAAATGAGCAGTTCTTC	CSDSLAGVLNEQFF
TRBV5-1	TRBD2	21	TRBJ2-1	NA	TGCGCCAGCAGCAGAAGACCCGGGACTAGCGGGAATCAGAGGGCCTACAATGAGCAGTTCTTC	CASSRRPGTSGNQRAYNEQFF
TRBV6-6	NA	12	TRBJ2-1	NA	TGTGCCAGCAGTTACCGGTACAATGAGCAGTTCTTC	CASSYRYNEQFF
TRBV30	NA	14	TRBJ1-3	NA	TGTGCCTGCCTTGACAGTCAATCTGGAAACACCATATATTTT	CACLDSQSGNTIYF
TRBV2	NA	15	TRBJ1-6	NA	TGTGCCAGCAGTGAAGTCTTGGGTGGAGATTCACCCCTCCACTTT	CASSEVLGGDSPLHF
TRBV7-6	TRBD1	13	TRBJ2-5	NA	TGTGCCAGCAGCTCTGGACAGGGAGAGACCCAGTACTTC	CASSSGQGETQYF
TRBV6-5	NA	11	TRBJ2-7	NA	TGTGCCAGTGCGCGGGCCTACGAGCAGTACTTC	CASARAYEQYF
TRBV18	NA	14	TRBJ2-1	NA	TGTGCCAGCTCACCCCAGGCGTTCTACAATGAGCAGTTCTTC	CASSPQAFYNEQFF
TRBV5-8	TRBD1	15	TRBJ2-7	NA	TGTGCCAGCAGCTTGACAGGGGGCAGATTCCACGAGCAGTACTTC	CASSLTGGRFHEQYF
TRBV7-7	NA	15	TRBJ2-1	NA	TGTGCTAGCAGCTTAGGGACGGAGGGAAGAGGTGAGCAGTTCTTC	CASSLGTEGRGEQFF
TRBV6-1	TRBD1	13	TRBJ1-1	NA	TGTGCCAGCATTGACAGGGTAAGCACTGAAGCTTTCTTT	CASIDRVSTEAFF
TRBV5-5	NA	16	TRBJ1-4	few	TGTGCCAGCAGCTTCGAATTCCGGACAGATAATGAAAAACTGTTTTTT	CASSFEFRTDNEKLFF
TRBV2	NA	14	TRBJ2-7	NA	TGTGCCAGCAGTGAATACAGGGCGGTGGACGAGCAGTACTTC	CASSEYRAVDEQYF
TRBV7-2	NA	16	TRBJ1-4	NA	TGTGCCAGCACCTTGGAGGCGGCCGGGGCTAATGAAAAACTGTTTTTT	CASTLEAAGANEKLFF
TRBV10-1	NA	10	TRBJ2-3	NA	TGCGCCAGCGAGGAGTATACGCAGTATTTT	CASEEYTQYF
TRBV9	NA	15	TRBJ1-4	NA	TGTGCCAGCAGCGTAGAGGGGCAGACTAATGAAAAACTGTTTTTT	CASSVEGQTNEKLFF